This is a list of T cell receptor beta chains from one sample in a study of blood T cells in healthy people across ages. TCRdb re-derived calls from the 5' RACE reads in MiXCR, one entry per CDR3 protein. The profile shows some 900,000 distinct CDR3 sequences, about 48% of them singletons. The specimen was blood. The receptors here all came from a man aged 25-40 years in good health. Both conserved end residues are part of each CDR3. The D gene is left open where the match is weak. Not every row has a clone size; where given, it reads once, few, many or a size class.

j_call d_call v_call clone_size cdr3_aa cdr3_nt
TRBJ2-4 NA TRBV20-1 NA CSARDSQGRWEQYF TGCAGTGCTAGAGATAGTCAGGGGAGGTGGGAGCAGTACTTC
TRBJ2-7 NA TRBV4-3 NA CASSQSQGHSYEQYF TGCGCCAGCAGCCAAAGTCAGGGGCATTCCTACGAGCAGTACTTC
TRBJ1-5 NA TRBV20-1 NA CSARGDDNQPQHF TGCAGTGCTAGGGGAGACGACAATCAGCCCCAGCATTTT
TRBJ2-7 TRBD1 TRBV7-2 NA CASSGDRAPYEQYF TGTGCCAGCAGCGGAGACAGGGCGCCCTACGAGCAGTACTTC
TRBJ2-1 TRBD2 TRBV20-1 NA CSAQADGRSYNEQFF TGCAGTGCTCAAGCGGACGGGAGGTCCTACAATGAGCAGTTCTTC
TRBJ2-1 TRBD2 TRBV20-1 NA CSHKARGGVEQFF TGCAGCCATAAAGCGCGGGGGGGCGTTGAGCAGTTCTTC
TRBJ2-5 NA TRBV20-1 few CSAPGVERAETQYF TGCAGTGCTCCGGGGGTGGAGAGGGCCGAGACCCAGTACTTC
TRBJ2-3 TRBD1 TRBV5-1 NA CASSLLGTGSSDTQYF TGCGCCAGCAGCCTCCTCGGGACAGGGTCGTCAGATACGCAGTATTTT
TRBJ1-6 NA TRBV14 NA CASSQVGGRPNSPPHF TGTGCCAGCAGCCAAGTCGGCGGTCGGCCCAATTCGCCCCCCCACTTT
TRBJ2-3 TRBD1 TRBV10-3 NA CAISESGQGAPDTQYF TGTGCCATCAGTGAGTCAGGCCAGGGGGCCCCAGATACGCAGTATTTT
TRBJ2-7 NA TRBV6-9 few CASSYGGPQTYEQYF TGTGCCAGCAGTTATGGGGGACCACAAACCTACGAGCAGTACTTC
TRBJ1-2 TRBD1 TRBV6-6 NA CASSHLGQGASNYGYTF TGTGCCAGCAGCCACCTGGGGCAGGGGGCGTCTAACTATGGCTACACCTTC
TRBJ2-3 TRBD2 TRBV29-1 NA CSVSLAGGTDTQYF TGCAGCGTTTCACTAGCGGGGGGCACAGATACGCAGTATTTT
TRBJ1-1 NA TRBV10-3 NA CTISEKEMNTEAFF TGTACCATCAGTGAGAAGGAGATGAACACTGAAGCTTTCTTT
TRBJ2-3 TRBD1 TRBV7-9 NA CASSAGTGGRNTQYF TGTGCCAGCAGCGCCGGGACAGGGGGCCGCAATACGCAGTATTTT
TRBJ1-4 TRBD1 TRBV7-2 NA CASSFDRVLGEKLFF TGTGCCAGCAGCTTCGACAGGGTCCTTGGTGAAAAACTGTTTTTT
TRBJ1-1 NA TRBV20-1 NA CSARGPPWAGNTEAFF TGCAGTGCTAGAGGACCTCCTTGGGCAGGGAACACTGAAGCTTTCTTT
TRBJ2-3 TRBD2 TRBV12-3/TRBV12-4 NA CASSFRPSGLDTQYF TGTGCCAGCAGTTTTAGGCCTAGCGGGTTGGATACGCAGTATTTT
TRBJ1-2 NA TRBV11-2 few CASSRIKNREINYGYTF TGTGCCAGCAGCCGGATTAAAAACAGGGAAATCAACTATGGCTACACCTTC
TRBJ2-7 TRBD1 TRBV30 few CAWKTGVIYEQYF TGTGCCTGGAAAACAGGGGTCATCTACGAGCAGTACTTC
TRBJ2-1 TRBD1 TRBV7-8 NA CASSYRDRVREQFF TGTGCCAGCAGCTACCGGGACAGGGTACGTGAGCAGTTCTTC
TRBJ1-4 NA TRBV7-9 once CASSGSGGMWEKLFF TGTGCCAGCAGCGGCAGTGGGGGTATGTGGGAAAAACTGTTTTTT